One and the same sample provided the 23 T cell receptor beta chains below, sequenced in a study of blood T cell repertoires in COVID-19. Here immunoSEQ multiplex PCR was the method, and the copy in TCRdb shows in-frame clones only, minus some. There are about 73,000 clones in the sample; about nine tenths occur only once, and less than 6.5% lies in the top ten. Sequenced: peripheral blood. Receptors were obtained from a woman between 18 and 30 years old with acute or convalescent COVID-19.

The chain links TRBV2 to TRBJ2-2; TRBD2 is a possible D gene (5 bases). There are 15 residues in the CDR3. Germline loops: CDR1 SNHLY, CDR2 FYNNEI. Trimming pared 4 bases from V and 0 bases from J, leaving 9 bases between. For the CDR3, the DNA is TGTGCCAGCAGTGCTAGGACTTCGAACACCGGGGAGCTGTTTTTT. This translates into CASSARTSNTGELFF.

This clone was found a few times. The CDR3, as DNA: TGTGCCAGCAGCTTAGGGGGACTAGCGGGAGGCACAGATACGCAGTATTTT. It specifies CASSLGGLAGGTDTQYF. The chain carries TRBV7-9 and TRBJ2-3; 14 nucleotides line up with TRBD2. This CDR3 is 17 amino acids long. Germline V CDR1 and CDR2: SEHNR, FQNEAQ (reference sequence). J gave up 1 base and V 1 base, and 1 base lay outside the gene matches.

The V and J genes are TRBV5-5 and TRBJ1-5; perhaps TRBD1 as D (5 bases). Germline loops: CDR1 SGHKS, CDR2 YYEKEE (reference sequence). V dropped 1 base and J dropped 0 bases, with 11 bases sitting between them. The CDR3 has 16 amino acids. The CDR3 DNA reads TGTGCCAGCAGCTTGACGGCGGGGCATAGCAATCAGCCCCAGCATTTT. The encoded protein is CASSLTAGHSNQPQHF.

The chain recombines TRBV2 with TRBJ1-3, with D uncertain. The germline gives CDR1 SNHLY, CDR2 FYNNEI. The CDR3 totals 13 residues. For the CDR3, the DNA is TGTGCTTCGGGTCCTAACTCTGGAAACACCATATATTTT. Its protein product is CASGPNSGNTIYF.

The rearrangement links TRBV18 to TRBJ2-2; 13 bases line up with TRBD2. Germline lookup yields CDR1 KGHSH and CDR2 LQKENI. V lost 8 bases to trimming and J lost 1 base; unmatched junction nucleotides: 1. The length of the CDR3 is 15 residues. The CDR3 nucleotides are TGTGCCAGCAGGACTAGCGGGAGGAACACCGGGGAGCTGTTTTTT. Translation gives CASRTSGRNTGELFF.

In its sample, this clone was seen once. The rearrangement joins TRBV4-1 to TRBJ1-2, with D uncertain. V was cut by 8 bases and J by 8 bases, with 21 bases left in between. Per germline, CDR1 MGHRA and CDR2 YSYEKL. This CDR3 region has 14 residues. The CDR3 DNA is TGCGCCAGCTCCGTGACCTTCTCCGGGGAGGGCTACACCTTC. This gives the protein CASSVTFSGEGYTF.

The chain recombines TRBV15 with TRBJ2-7, with TRBD2 matching 11 bases. CDR1 is LNHNV and CDR2 is YYDKDF in the germline V gene (reference sequence). Germline trimming cut 1 base from V and 1 base from J; bases unmatched to any gene: 0. The CDR3 covers 15 residues. CDR3 in amino acids: CATSRGTSGSYEQYF. The CDR3 DNA reads TGTGCCACCAGCAGAGGGACTAGCGGGTCCTACGAGCAGTACTTC.

The V gene is TRBV6-2 or TRBV6-3, the J gene TRBJ2-7; weak D call: TRBD1 (5 bases). V was shortened by 5 bases and J by 4 bases, with 15 bases between the two germline ends. Germline V gene data show CDR1 as MNHEY and CDR2 as SVGEGT. The CDR3 length is 14 residues. Here the CDR3 DNA reads TGTGCCAGCAGTCTGGACAAGGGAAGGTACGAGCAGTACTTC. Translated, it gives CASSLDKGRYEQYF.

The chain uses TRBV7-9 and TRBJ2-7; a weak D match, TRBD1 (6 bases). Germline V gene lookup returns CDR1 SEHNR and CDR2 FQNEAQ (reference sequence). The ends were cut back, 3 bases at V and 0 bases at J, with 15 bases in the middle. CDR3 length: 16 amino acids. Here the CDR3 DNA reads TGTGCCAGCAGCTTCGTCAGGGACACGAGCTCCTACGAGCAGTACTTC. The encoded protein is CASSFVRDTSSYEQYF. The entire variable domain, with the rest obtained from reference TRBV7-9 and TRBJ2-7, is as follows: DTGVSQNPRHKITKRGQNVTFRCDPISEHNRLYWYRQTLGQGPEFLTYFQNEAQLEKSRLLSDRFSAERPKGSFSTLEIQRTEQGDSAMYLCASSFVRDTSSYEQYFGPGTRLTVT.

Here the CDR3 reads CASSLAGMGNTIYF. The DNA for the CDR3 is TGTGCCAGCAGCTTAGCCGGGATGGGAAACACCATATATTTT. This rearrangement joins TRBV7-9 to TRBJ1-3; D call uncertain. Germline lookup yields CDR1 SEHNR and CDR2 FQNEAQ (reference sequence). V lost 0 bases and J lost 4, with 7 bases in between. The CDR3 is 14 residues long.

The chain couples TRBV5-5 to TRBJ2-2; 7 positions agree with TRBD2. The J segment lost 5 bases and the V segment lost 1 base, leaving 2 bases of the junction unmatched. The germline V gene has CDR1 SGHKS and CDR2 YYEKEE (reference sequence). The CDR3 length is 14 residues. The CDR3 DNA sequence: TGTGCCAGCAGCTTGTGGCGGGAGACCGGGGAGCTGTTTTTT. Amino acids: CASSLWRETGELFF.

This clone was counted only a few times. This rearrangement joins TRBV5-6 to TRBJ2-3; TRBD1 matches 8 bases. The CDR3 covers 18 residues. V lost 1 base and J lost 0; bases outside the gene matches: 10. The germline V gene encodes CDR1 SGHDT and CDR2 YYEEEE. The CDR3 here is CASSLFRTGISSTDTQYF. The DNA of the CDR3 is TGTGCCAGCAGCTTGTTTAGGACAGGGATCTCTAGCACAGATACGCAGTATTTT.

The chain employs TRBV6-6 and TRBJ2-6, with a tentative D call TRBD2 (7 bases). Germline CDR1 is MNHNY and CDR2 is SVGAGI (reference sequence). V was cut by 5 bases and J by 0 bases, with 26 bases left in between. The length of the CDR3 is 21 residues. CDR3 sequence reads: CASSPRGGHRYFSSGANVLTF. CDR3 in DNA: TGTGCCAGCAGTCCTAGGGGGGGACATAGGTATTTTAGCTCTGGGGCCAACGTCCTGACTTTC.

The chain carries TRBV6-2 or TRBV6-3 and TRBJ2-1; 14 bases are shared with TRBD2. This CDR3 region has 18 residues. Germline CDR1 and CDR2: MNHEY and SVGEGT. J lost 3 bases, V lost 2 bases, and 6 bases had no gene match. The CDR3 DNA reads as TGTGCCAGCAGTTACCTCGGGACTAGCGGGAGTATCTACAATGAGCAGTTCTTC. This sequence encodes CASSYLGTSGSIYNEQFF.

The chain recombines TRBV7-2 with TRBJ1-5; TRBD1 might be the D (6 bases). V shed 5 bases and J shed 4 bases, with 9 bases lying between them. CDR1 is SGHTA and CDR2 is FQGNSA in the germline V gene. The CDR3 consists of 13 residues. CDR3 in DNA: TGTGCCAGCAGCCGACAGGTTAATCAGCCCCAGCATTTT. This codes for CASSRQVNQPQHF.

A single count supports this clone. The chain combines TRBV15 with TRBJ2-7; D might be TRBD2 (6 bases). CDR1 and CDR2 (germline): LNHNV, YYDKDF (reference sequence). The germline V and J ends were trimmed by 0 bases and 9 bases, with 15 bases remaining between them. The CDR3 extends over 14 amino acids. The CDR3 spells CATSRDSSRGRQYF. The CDR3 DNA sequence: TGTGCCACCAGCAGAGATAGCTCCCGGGGGAGGCAGTACTTC.

This chain links TRBV30 with TRBJ2-7, with 10 bases that match TRBD1. CDR1 is GTSNPN and CDR2 is SVGIG in the germline V gene (reference sequence). V lost 8 bases to trimming and J lost 6 bases; unmatched junction nucleotides: 10. The CDR3 spans 13 residues. The chain's CDR3 is CAGVRDRGGEQYF. In nucleotides, the CDR3 is TGTGCCGGAGTCCGGGACAGGGGCGGCGAGCAGTACTTC.

The chain couples TRBV3-1 (or the pseudogene TRBV3-2) to TRBJ1-1; no clear D gene. CDR3 length: 13 residues. The germline V gene encodes CDR1 LGHDT and CDR2 YNNKEL (reference sequence). The V end lost 6 bases, the J end lost 6 bases, and 14 bases lay between the germline ends. DNA for the CDR3: TGTGCCAGCAGACGGGTGGAGGGTGCTGAAGCTTTCTTT. It codes for CASRRVEGAEAFF.

The J gene is TRBJ2-3, the V gene TRBV11-2; 7 bases agree with TRBD2. Trimming took 4 bases from V and 14 from J; bases not matched to a gene: 21. This CDR3 spans 16 amino acids. Germline V CDR1 and CDR2: SGHAT, FQNNGV. This CDR3 reads CASSSEGAASRGRVYF. The CDR3 nucleotides are TGTGCCAGCAGCTCCGAGGGCGCAGCCTCGAGAGGGAGGGTGTATTTT.

This clone was detected only once. The chain links TRBV30 to TRBJ1-6; 11 bases fit TRBD1. Germline loops: CDR1 GTSNPN, CDR2 SVGIG (reference sequence). The CDR3 has 14 residues. Trimming at V came to 2 bases and at J to 9 bases, leaving 3 bases not matched to a gene. This CDR3 is CAWSRGTGGSPLHF. The CDR3 bases are TGTGCCTGGAGTCGTGGGACAGGGGGTTCACCCCTCCACTTT. The whole variable domain, remainder taken from reference TRBV30 and TRBJ1-6, is SQTIHQWPATLVQPVGSPLSLECTVEGTSNPNLYWYRQAAGRGLQLLFYSVGIGQISSEVPQNLSASRPQDRQFILSSKKLLLSDSGFYLCAWSRGTGGSPLHFGNGTRLTVT.

The genes are TRBV5-5 and TRBJ2-1; 10 bases are shared with TRBD2. V shed 3 bases, J shed 10 bases, and the junction held 10 bases outside the gene matches. Looked up from germline, CDR1 is SGHKS and CDR2 is YYEKEE (reference sequence). The CDR3 totals 15 residues. CDR3 coding DNA: TGTGCCAGCAGCTATCCTAGCGGGGGTAACATAGAGCAGTTCTTC. It is translated as CASSYPSGGNIEQFF.

The chain recombines TRBV2 with TRBJ1-2, with TRBD1 as a possible D gene (6 bases). The CDR3 is 13 amino acids. V was cut by 9 bases and J by 5 bases, with 16 bases left in between. Per the germline V gene, CDR1 is SNHLY and CDR2 is FYNNEI. CDR3 DNA sequence: TGTGCCAGAGGGACGAACCAGGGGTATGGCTACACCTTC. As protein: CARGTNQGYGYTF.

This chain joins TRBV28 and TRBJ2-1, with 7 bases matching TRBD2. With V trimmed by 8 bases and J by 10 bases, 2 bases remained unmatched. The CDR3 loop spans 10 amino acids. Germline-derived CDR1 and CDR2 are MDHEN and SYDVKM. The CDR3 DNA reads as TGTGCCAGCGGGGGGGTGGAGCAGTTCTTC. Its protein product is CASGGVEQFF.